The 14 T cell receptor beta chains below were found in one sample sequenced in a study of blood T cells in healthy people across ages. PCR was performed a second time for roughly 7 to 12 cycles using a sample-barcoded 5' primer and a J-beta primer mix. TCRdb called the 5' RACE reads again in MiXCR, with one record for every CDR3 protein. The table records about 780,000 distinct CDR3 sequences, approximately 24% of them present only once. The sample was also linked to a second study, of T cells of mothers and their children.

The sequenced material came from blood. These receptors were obtained from a boy between 10 and 17 years old in good health.

V is TRBV20-1 and J is TRBJ1-2; D perhaps matches TRBD1 (5 bases). Germline values: CDR1 DFQATT, CDR2 SNEGSKA (reference sequence). The CDR3 extends over 13 amino acids. Deletions cut 0 bases from V and 8 bases from J, with 13 bases between. The DNA for the CDR3 is TGCAGTGCTAGAGAGGAGGGGCCGGAGGGCTACACCTTC. Its translation: CSAREEGPEGYTF.

J is TRBJ2-2 and V is TRBV24-1; D is uncertain. The V and J ends lost 10 bases and 0 bases respectively, with 8 bases between them. From germline, CDR1 is KGHDR and CDR2 SFDVKD. This CDR3 is 13 amino acids long. The CDR3 loop is CATTEPNTGELFF. CDR3 DNA sequence: TGTGCCACGACGGAACCGAACACCGGGGAGCTGTTTTTT.

The chain uses TRBV12-5 and TRBJ2-5; 7 positions match TRBD1. The DNA end is more similar to TRBJ2-7, so the J call may be wrong. The CDR3 is made up of 16 amino acids. Germline CDR1 LGHNT, CDR2 FRNRAP. In DNA, the CDR3 is TGTGCTAGTGGCTTCCCTAGACAGGGCAAGGGGAACGAGCAGTACTTC. Translating it yields CASGFPRQGKGNEQYF.

The chain joins TRBV15 to TRBJ1-5; weak D call: TRBD1 (6 bases). V lost 0 bases, J lost 9 bases, and 12 bases lay in between. Looked up from germline, CDR1 is LNHNV and CDR2 is YYDKDF (reference sequence). The CDR3 is made up of 14 amino acids. The CDR3 nucleotides are TGTGCCACCAGCAGAGATCTGGAAGGGGGGCCCCAGCATTTT. It is translated as CATSRDLEGGPQHF.

The V gene is TRBV20-1, the J gene TRBJ2-7; the match to TRBD1 covers 7 bases. The CDR3 has 16 residues. Per the germline V gene, CDR1 is DFQATT and CDR2 is SNEGSKA (reference sequence). Trimming removed 0 bases from V and 5 bases from J; junction bases left unmatched: 13. CDR3 nucleotides: TGCAGTGCTAGAGATCTAGGGGGCCAGGTTATCGACGAGCAGTACTTC. Its protein is CSARDLGGQVIDEQYF.

The chain has TRBV27 and TRBJ2-5, with 10 nucleotides matching TRBD2. The CDR3 is 16 amino acids. J gave up 5 bases and V 3 bases, and 9 bases lay outside the gene matches. Germline-derived CDR1 and CDR2 are MNHEY and SMNVEV (reference sequence). The CDR3: CASSLTPAGGRETQYF. The DNA of the CDR3 is TGTGCCAGCAGTTTGACCCCAGCGGGGGGGCGGGAGACCCAGTACTTC.

J is TRBJ1-1 and V is TRBV29-1; the D gene is possibly TRBD1 (6 bases). Trimming pared 6 bases from V and 1 base from J, leaving 15 bases between. The CDR3 covers 14 residues. CDR1 is SQVTM and CDR2 is ANQGSEA in the germline V gene. CDR3 residues: CSVQLQGGNTEAFF. In DNA, the CDR3 is TGCAGCGTCCAACTACAGGGAGGGAACACTGAAGCTTTCTTT. Combining the CDR3 with reference TRBV29-1 and TRBJ1-1 gives the whole variable domain SAVISQKPSRDICQRGTSLTIQCQVDSQVTMMFWYRQQPGQSLTLIATANQGSEATYESGFVIDKFPISRPNLTFSTLTVSNMSPEDSSIYLCSVQLQGGNTEAFFGQGTRLTVV.

This clonotype has just a few counts. The chain carries TRBV28 and TRBJ1-4; 9 bases line up with TRBD1. With V trimmed by 7 bases and J by 8 bases, 8 bases remained unmatched. The germline V gene encodes CDR1 MDHEN and CDR2 SYDVKM. This CDR3 contains 14 residues. CDR3 amino acids: CASIGDREGEKLFF. The CDR3 nucleotides are TGTGCCAGCATTGGGGACAGGGAGGGGGAAAAACTGTTTTTT.

Ten or more counts support this clonotype. V usage is TRBV12-3 or TRBV12-4 and J usage is TRBJ1-1; D unresolved. V was trimmed by 3 bases and J by 5 bases, leaving 10 bases between them. The CDR3 runs 13 residues. CDR3 protein: CASSFPGNTEAFF. The DNA for the CDR3 is TGTGCCAGCAGTTTTCCTGGGAATACTGAAGCTTTCTTT.

The chain combines TRBV7-9 with TRBJ1-2; D may be TRBD1 (5 bases). The CDR3 spans 12 residues. V gave up 5 bases and J gave up 7 bases, with 11 bases separating them. Per the germline V gene, CDR1 is SEHNR and CDR2 is FQNEAQ (reference sequence). The CDR3 region is CASSPRDSGYTF. The CDR3 DNA sequence: TGTGCCAGCAGCCCCCGGGACTCTGGCTACACCTTC.

J is TRBJ2-5 and V is TRBV2; perhaps TRBD2 as D (5 bases). Looked up from germline, CDR1 is SNHLY and CDR2 is FYNNEI. The V and J ends lost 8 bases and 1 base respectively, with 17 bases between them. This CDR3 is 15 amino acids long. As DNA, the CDR3 is TGTGCCAGCCTCCCCCGCGAGACTATCCAAGAGACCCAGTACTTC. Translated: CASLPRETIQETQYF.

Only a few counts were recorded for this clonotype. The chain employs TRBV28 and TRBJ2-7, with 8 bases lining up with TRBD2. Looked up from germline, CDR1 is MDHEN and CDR2 is SYDVKM. CDR3 size: 16 residues. V trimming: 5 bases; J trimming: 4 bases; junction bases outside the gene matches: 13. As DNA, the CDR3 is TGTGCCAGCAGTCCCTCTGATACTAGCGGTTGGTACGAGCAGTACTTC. It yields the protein CASSPSDTSGWYEQYF.

V usage is TRBV12-3 or TRBV12-4 and J usage is TRBJ2-3, with a possible D match to TRBD1 (6 bases). V was clipped by 6 bases and J by 6 bases, with 13 bases between them. The CDR3 consists of 13 residues. The CDR3 here is CASSIKGVDTQYF. CDR3 in DNA: TGTGCCAGCAGCATTAAGGGGGTGGATACGCAGTATTTT.

This sequence joins TRBV6-1 and TRBJ2-6; D not certain. V was cut by 4 bases and J by 0 bases, with 10 bases left in between. The germline gives CDR1 MNHNS, CDR2 SASEGT. This CDR3 is built from 16 residues. Here the CDR3 reads CASSVGGVSGANVLTF. The CDR3 DNA reads TGTGCCAGCAGTGTCGGTGGGGTCTCTGGGGCCAACGTCCTGACTTTC.